The rows below give T cell receptor beta chains drawn from one sample of a study of shared clonotypes between healthy human individuals. This table comes from immunoSEQ multiplex PCR, and its TCRdb copy is limited to in-frame clones, with some not included. The sample yields millions of clones, around nine tenths seen once. Sample: naive CD4+ T cells sorted from blood. Receptor source: a man younger than 35 in good health. The CDR3 runs from the conserved cysteine through the conserved F or W. Each record gives: D gene, V gene, J gene, clone size, CDR3 DNA, CDR3 protein. D genes are given only for firm matches. A row's size may be missing; if present it is once, few, many or a size class.

D gene: NA; V gene: TRBV7-2; J gene: TRBJ2-7; clone size: NA; CDR3 DNA: TGTGCCAGCAGCTTAGCCCCCTGGAGTGGGCTCAGCTCCTACGAGCAGTACTTC; CDR3 protein: CASSLAPWSGLSSYEQYF
D gene: NA; V gene: TRBV4-2; J gene: TRBJ1-6; clone size: NA; CDR3 DNA: TGTGCCAGCAGTCCCCTTCCAACAGGGCAAAATTCACCCCTCCACTTT; CDR3 protein: CASSPLPTGQNSPLHF
D gene: NA; V gene: TRBV5-1; J gene: TRBJ2-7; clone size: NA; CDR3 DNA: TGCGCCAGCACAGATTCGGAATACGAGCAGTACTTC; CDR3 protein: CASTDSEYEQYF
D gene: NA; V gene: TRBV28; J gene: TRBJ2-7; clone size: NA; CDR3 DNA: TGTGCCAGCATTACTACCGGGACACCCACCTACGAGCAGTACTTC; CDR3 protein: CASITTGTPTYEQYF
D gene: NA; V gene: TRBV6-1; J gene: TRBJ2-3; clone size: NA; CDR3 DNA: TGTGCCAGCAATAATCCTTGGGGAAACACAGATACGCAGTATTTT; CDR3 protein: CASNNPWGNTDTQYF
D gene: NA; V gene: TRBV7-2; J gene: TRBJ2-7; clone size: NA; CDR3 DNA: TGTGCCAGCAACGCTGGTGGGTACGAGCAGTACTTC; CDR3 protein: CASNAGGYEQYF
D gene: NA; V gene: TRBV5-1; J gene: TRBJ2-3; clone size: NA; CDR3 DNA: TGCGCCAGCAGCTTGGATGGACAGACACAAGATACGCAGTATTTT; CDR3 protein: CASSLDGQTQDTQYF
D gene: TRBD1; V gene: TRBV9; J gene: TRBJ2-1; clone size: once; CDR3 DNA: TGTGCCAGCAGCCTCGGGACAGGGCCCTACAATGAGCAGTTCTTC; CDR3 protein: CASSLGTGPYNEQFF
D gene: TRBD1; V gene: TRBV2; J gene: TRBJ1-3; clone size: once; CDR3 DNA: TGTGCCAGCAGAGGACAGGGGGGTGGAAACACCATATATTTT; CDR3 protein: CASRGQGGGNTIYF
D gene: NA; V gene: TRBV19; J gene: TRBJ1-1; clone size: NA; CDR3 DNA: TGTGCCAGTAGTCCCCCCGGGAGAGGACCGAACACTGAAGCTTTCTTT; CDR3 protein: CASSPPGRGPNTEAFF
D gene: NA; V gene: TRBV7-9; J gene: TRBJ2-5; clone size: NA; CDR3 DNA: TGTGCCAGCAGCTTAGGTCTAGGAGACAACTCGGAGACCCAGTACTTC; CDR3 protein: CASSLGLGDNSETQYF
D gene: NA; V gene: TRBV5-1; J gene: TRBJ2-1; clone size: NA; CDR3 DNA: TGCGCCAGCAGTAGGGCCAGGGGGGTGAGCTCCTACAATGAGCAGTTCTTC; CDR3 protein: CASSRARGVSSYNEQFF
D gene: NA; V gene: TRBV5-1; J gene: TRBJ2-4; clone size: NA; CDR3 DNA: TGCGCCAGCAGCTTGACGACGGAGCTAGCCAAAAACATTCAGTACTTC; CDR3 protein: CASSLTTELAKNIQYF
D gene: NA; V gene: TRBV7-9; J gene: TRBJ2-5; clone size: NA; CDR3 DNA: TGTGCCAGCAGCCCTGGACAGAAGACCGTACAAGAGACCCAGTACTTC; CDR3 protein: CASSPGQKTVQETQYF
D gene: NA; V gene: TRBV19; J gene: TRBJ1-1; clone size: NA; CDR3 DNA: TGTGCCAGTAGTATACAGGGAACTGAAGCTTTCTTT; CDR3 protein: CASSIQGTEAFF
D gene: NA; V gene: TRBV5-5; J gene: TRBJ1-2; clone size: once; CDR3 DNA: TGTGCCAGCAGCTTGGGGACAGTCAACTATGGCTACACCTTC; CDR3 protein: CASSLGTVNYGYTF
D gene: NA; V gene: TRBV5-8; J gene: TRBJ1-2; clone size: NA; CDR3 DNA: TGTGCCAGCAGCCGGGCCATTGGACGGACAGACTATGGCTACACCTTC; CDR3 protein: CASSRAIGRTDYGYTF
D gene: NA; V gene: TRBV10-3; J gene: TRBJ2-3; clone size: NA; CDR3 DNA: TGTGCCATCAGTGAGTCGGGCAGCGATACGCAGTATTTT; CDR3 protein: CAISESGSDTQYF
D gene: NA; V gene: TRBV15; J gene: TRBJ1-1; clone size: NA; CDR3 DNA: TGTGCCACCAGCAGAGACGACAGGCTGAACACTGAAGCTTTCTTT; CDR3 protein: CATSRDDRLNTEAFF
D gene: NA; V gene: TRBV10-3; J gene: TRBJ2-7; clone size: NA; CDR3 DNA: TGTGCCATCAAACGGGACGGCTACGAGCAGTACTTC; CDR3 protein: CAIKRDGYEQYF
D gene: NA; V gene: TRBV19; J gene: TRBJ1-5; clone size: NA; CDR3 DNA: TGTGCCAGTCGTCCTCAGAGGGAGGGCAATCAGCCCCAGCATTTT; CDR3 protein: CASRPQREGNQPQHF
D gene: TRBD2; V gene: TRBV19; J gene: TRBJ2-7; clone size: NA; CDR3 DNA: TGTGCCAGTAGTATGGGTGCAGCGGGGCTAAGGGAGCAGTACTTC; CDR3 protein: CASSMGAAGLREQYF
D gene: NA; V gene: TRBV10-3; J gene: TRBJ1-1; clone size: few; CDR3 DNA: TGTGCCATCAGTGGGCAGGGTGGAGCTTTCTTT; CDR3 protein: CAISGQGGAFF
D gene: NA; V gene: TRBV6-1; J gene: TRBJ1-4; clone size: NA; CDR3 DNA: TGTGCCAGCAGTGAATACGGGTCCCGGAGTTCTAATGAAAAACTGTTTTTT; CDR3 protein: CASSEYGSRSSNEKLFF
D gene: TRBD2; V gene: TRBV13; J gene: TRBJ2-4; clone size: NA; CDR3 DNA: TGTGCCAGCAGCAGGCGGGGTGCGGGGGGGCCGGACATTCAGTACTTC; CDR3 protein: CASSRRGAGGPDIQYF
D gene: NA; V gene: TRBV18; J gene: TRBJ2-7; clone size: NA; CDR3 DNA: TGTGCCAGCTCACCGATCACCGGGACACGCGAGCAGTACTTC; CDR3 protein: CASSPITGTREQYF
D gene: NA; V gene: TRBV14; J gene: TRBJ1-3; clone size: few; CDR3 DNA: TGTGCCAGCAGCCCCGACCCTGTCTCTGGAAACACCATATATTTT; CDR3 protein: CASSPDPVSGNTIYF
D gene: NA; V gene: TRBV30; J gene: TRBJ2-6; clone size: NA; CDR3 DNA: TGTGCCTGGAGCACCGGGGCCAACGTCCTGACTTTC; CDR3 protein: CAWSTGANVLTF
D gene: NA; V gene: TRBV4-1; J gene: TRBJ2-1; clone size: NA; CDR3 DNA: TGCGCCAGCAGCCAAAAATCGATTGGAGGGCAGTTCTTC; CDR3 protein: CASSQKSIGGQFF
D gene: TRBD1; V gene: TRBV5-8; J gene: TRBJ1-2; clone size: NA; CDR3 DNA: TGTGCCAGCAGGCACCGACAGGGACAGTATGGCTACACCTTC; CDR3 protein: CASRHRQGQYGYTF
D gene: TRBD1; V gene: TRBV18; J gene: TRBJ2-7; clone size: NA; CDR3 DNA: TGTGCCAGCTCACCACCCGGACAGGCGGCCTACGAGCAGTACTTC; CDR3 protein: CASSPPGQAAYEQYF
D gene: NA; V gene: TRBV7-6; J gene: TRBJ1-2; clone size: NA; CDR3 DNA: TGTGCCAGCAGCTTGCTCCTGGAATACACCTTC; CDR3 protein: CASSLLLEYTF
D gene: NA; V gene: TRBV6-5; J gene: TRBJ2-2; clone size: once; CDR3 DNA: TGTGCCAGCAGAGGCAGGAGGAACACCGGGGAGCTGTTTTTT; CDR3 protein: CASRGRRNTGELFF
D gene: TRBD2; V gene: TRBV6-6; J gene: TRBJ2-2; clone size: NA; CDR3 DNA: TGTGCCAGCAGTTCTGGGGGGGACACCGGGGAGCTGTTTTTT; CDR3 protein: CASSSGGDTGELFF
D gene: NA; V gene: TRBV19; J gene: TRBJ2-3; clone size: NA; CDR3 DNA: TGTGCCAGTAGTATAGATCCCCGGTTATGGGGCACAGATACGCAGTATTTT; CDR3 protein: CASSIDPRLWGTDTQYF
D gene: TRBD1; V gene: TRBV19; J gene: TRBJ2-7; clone size: NA; CDR3 DNA: TGTGCCAGTAGCCGAAACCGGGACAGGGGTTACGAGCAGTACTTC; CDR3 protein: CASSRNRDRGYEQYF
D gene: TRBD1; V gene: TRBV5-1; J gene: TRBJ1-1; clone size: NA; CDR3 DNA: TGCGCCAGCAGGGCCGGGACAGGGAACACTGAAGCTTTCTTT; CDR3 protein: CASRAGTGNTEAFF
D gene: NA; V gene: TRBV30; J gene: TRBJ2-3; clone size: once; CDR3 DNA: TGTGCCTGGAGGGGGGGGCATACGCAGTATTTT; CDR3 protein: CAWRGGHTQYF
D gene: NA; V gene: TRBV6-5; J gene: TRBJ1-1; clone size: NA; CDR3 DNA: TGTGCCAGCAGTTACGGCTTAGGGACGGACACTGAAGCTTTCTTT; CDR3 protein: CASSYGLGTDTEAFF
D gene: NA; V gene: TRBV18; J gene: TRBJ2-3; clone size: NA; CDR3 DNA: TGTGCCAGCTCACCAAAGACGGGCCACACAGATACGCAGTATTTT; CDR3 protein: CASSPKTGHTDTQYF
D gene: TRBD2; V gene: TRBV19; J gene: TRBJ2-7; clone size: NA; CDR3 DNA: TGTGCCAGTAGTGTTGCGGGAGCCCCCTACGAGCAGTACTTC; CDR3 protein: CASSVAGAPYEQYF
D gene: NA; V gene: TRBV6-6; J gene: TRBJ2-7; clone size: NA; CDR3 DNA: TGTGCCAGCAGTTACTCGAGCCTAGGAAGCTCCTACGAGCAGTACTTC; CDR3 protein: CASSYSSLGSSYEQYF
D gene: NA; V gene: TRBV30; J gene: TRBJ1-5; clone size: NA; CDR3 DNA: TGTGCCTGGAGTGTTTCGTACCGGACATCCAACAGCAATCAGCCCCAGCATTTT; CDR3 protein: CAWSVSYRTSNSNQPQHF
D gene: NA; V gene: TRBV7-8; J gene: TRBJ1-2; clone size: NA; CDR3 DNA: TGTGCCAGCAGTCAAGTCGACTATGGCTACACCTTC; CDR3 protein: CASSQVDYGYTF
D gene: NA; V gene: TRBV30; J gene: TRBJ1-1; clone size: NA; CDR3 DNA: TGTGCCTGGCTGGAAGATACTGAAGCTTTCTTT; CDR3 protein: CAWLEDTEAFF
D gene: NA; V gene: TRBV10-1; J gene: TRBJ2-3; clone size: NA; CDR3 DNA: TGCGCCAGCAGTGAAGGGGTGTCTATCACAGATACGCAGTATTTT; CDR3 protein: CASSEGVSITDTQYF
D gene: TRBD1; V gene: TRBV19; J gene: TRBJ1-1; clone size: once; CDR3 DNA: TGTGCCAGTGGGGCTGACAGGGTTCGAGGAGCTTTCTTT; CDR3 protein: CASGADRVRGAFF